The TCR beta chain under discussion was sequenced for a study of CD8 T cells in Susac syndrome (dated by TCRdb to 2018 to 2020). Context from the whole study: Repertoire sequencing was used to test whether CD8+ T cell activation and differentiation in Susac syndrome was antigen driven.

As for this clonotype: The target of this receptor is not known. No base-level quality is on record; no much larger clone is a single base apart.

Peripheral blood CD8+ and CD4+ T cells from healthy donors, Susac syndrome patients and multiple sclerosis patients were profiled by high-throughput TCR beta sequencing. Healthy donors were included as age- and sex-matched controls. CD8+ TEMRA cells were enriched by FACS, while bulk CD8+ and CD4+ T cells were purified by magnetic negative isolation. Blood was collected in EDTA tubes and processed within 24 hours, with PBMCs isolated through density gradient centrifugation. PBMCs intended for TCR sequencing were cryopreserved in liquid nitrogen and were subsequently thawed in a 37 degrees C water bath. A purity of at least 90% was achieved for sorted or isolated CD4+, CD8+ and CD8+ TEMRA cells. RNA was extracted using the RNeasy kit, and about 0.5 to 1 ug of the RNA was reverse transcribed with random hexamers. The immunoSEQ multiplex PCR assay, which covers 54 Vbeta and 13 Jbeta segments, was used to amplify TCR beta CDR3 regions. Bias from PCR amplification was corrected by using a synthetic template baseline for primer optimization and for computational correction. The paper's processing steps were these. Only productive sequences were kept, with reads annotated to V, D and J genes according to IMGT and analyzed in immunoSEQ Analyzer. Clonality was calculated as one minus the Shannon entropy normalized by log2 of the number of productive unique sequences. For each patient and control, public and private clones were evaluated among the 100 most prevalent clones. Clones were defined as Susac-specific when absent from the healthy and MS cohorts, from approximately 1,100 published viral clones and from other ImmuneACCESS disease sequences. Using fastp trimming at Q25 and MiXCR clonotype assembly, TCRdb reanalyzed the public sequencing data and kept in-frame beta chains. Entries that share a CDR3 protein sequence are merged under the most common genes and DNA. TCRdb, rather than the study authors, made the V and J calls. Within this sample are 150,000 or so distinct CDR3 sequences, with around 94% of them counted one time only. Of the sample, around 0.15% falls within the top ten clones.

CDR1 and CDR2 were assigned from the germline V gene (reference sequence) as GTSNPN and SVGIG. Reading from cysteine to phenylalanine, the CDR3 counts 15 amino acids. Left in the record is the CDR3 DNA by itself, 45 bases read in frame from the first base. Ends trimmed: V by 2 bases, J by 9 bases; bases unmatched to a gene: 7. The study at large found these results: The study acknowledged that relatively few individuals were included in the TCR sequencing and HLA analysis.

What was sequenced was CD4+ T cells from PBMCs. The origin of this receptor is a human donor in good health. The chain is encoded by TRBV30 joined to TRBJ1-6; 10 middle bases align to TRBD1. The nucleotide sequence is TGTGCCTGGAGTCCATGGGGACAGGGGCTTTCACCCCTCCACTTT. This is translated as CAWSPWGQGLSPLHF.